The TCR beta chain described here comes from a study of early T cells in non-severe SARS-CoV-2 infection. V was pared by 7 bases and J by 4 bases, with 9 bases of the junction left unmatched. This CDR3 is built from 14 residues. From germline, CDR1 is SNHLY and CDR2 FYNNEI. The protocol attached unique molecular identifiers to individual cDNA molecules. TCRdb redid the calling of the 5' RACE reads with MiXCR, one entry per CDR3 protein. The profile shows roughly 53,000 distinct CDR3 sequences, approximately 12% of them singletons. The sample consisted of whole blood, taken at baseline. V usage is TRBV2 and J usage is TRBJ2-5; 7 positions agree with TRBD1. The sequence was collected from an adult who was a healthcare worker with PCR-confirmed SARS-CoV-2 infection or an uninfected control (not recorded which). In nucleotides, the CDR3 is TGTGCCAGCACCAGCACAGGGGTCGTAGAGACCCAGTACTTC. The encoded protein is CASTSTGVVETQYF.